A single sample gave rise to the 25 T cell receptor beta chains below, sequenced in a study of blood T cell repertoires in COVID-19. The table came from immunoSEQ multiplex PCR; TCRdb's copy has only in-frame clones and leaves some out. The table includes 200,000 or so clones, approximately 80% detected once. Sequenced sample: peripheral blood. The receptors stem from a human donor with acute or convalescent COVID-19. The donor label of this sample is uncertain.

The rearrangement uses TRBV2 and TRBJ2-7, with D possibly matching TRBD2 (7 bases). The CDR3 is 15 residues long. Per germline, CDR1 SNHLY and CDR2 FYNNEI. V was shortened by 3 bases and J by 7 bases, with 19 bases between the two germline ends. The CDR3 is CASSDRLAAQGEQYF. Written as DNA, the CDR3 is TGTGCCAGCAGTGACCGGCTAGCGGCCCAGGGGGAGCAGTACTTC.

The rearrangement joins TRBV13 to TRBJ1-3; D unresolved. Germline assignment: CDR1 PRHDT and CDR2 FYEKMQ (reference sequence). The V gene lost 3 bases and the J gene lost 0 bases, with 12 bases spanning the gap. The CDR3 is 16 residues long. CDR3 sequence (DNA): TGTGCCAGCAGCTTCTCAGGTCTCTACTCTGGAAACACCATATATTTT. Its translation: CASSFSGLYSGNTIYF.

The genes are TRBV6-5 and TRBJ1-1; D possibly corresponds to TRBD1 (5 bases). CDR1 is MNHEY, CDR2 SVGAGI, per germline. CDR3 length: 13 amino acids. V was pared by 1 base and J by 5 bases, with 8 bases between. The CDR3 bases are TGTGCCAGCAGTTACTTCGGGGGTACTGAAGCTTTCTTT. It codes for CASSYFGGTEAFF.

A single count supports this clone. The chain is built from TRBV10-3 and TRBJ2-5, with 9 bases identical to TRBD1. Germline V CDR1 and CDR2: ENHRY, SYGVKD. The CDR3 has 14 amino acids. J was trimmed by 4 bases and V by 5 bases; bases with no gene match: 5. As DNA, the CDR3 is TGTGCCATCAGTCCTAGGACAGGGGCAGAGACCCAGTACTTC. Translation: CAISPRTGAETQYF.

The chain is built from TRBV28 and TRBJ2-1; TRBD2 is a possible D gene (7 bases). Germline V gene data show CDR1 as MDHEN and CDR2 as SYDVKM. The V and J ends lost 5 bases and 0 bases respectively, with 11 bases between them. This CDR3 has 15 amino acids. CDR3 nucleotides: TGTGCCAGCAGTCTAGCGGACAGCTCCTACAATGAGCAGTTCTTC. Protein sequence: CASSLADSSYNEQFF.

A few counts support this clone. The chain carries TRBV28 and TRBJ2-1; 7 bases match TRBD1. Germline-derived CDR1 and CDR2 are MDHEN and SYDVKM. The junction had 10 bases not matched to a gene; V was cut back by 5 bases and J by 0 bases. The CDR3 has 17 amino acids. For the CDR3, the DNA is TGTGCCAGCAGTCTCCCACAGGGGTGGAGCTCCTACAATGAGCAGTTCTTC. Translation: CASSLPQGWSSYNEQFF.

This clone has only a few counts. This chain links TRBV5-4 with TRBJ2-5, with unresolved D. From germline, CDR1 is SGHNT and CDR2 YYREEE (reference sequence). This CDR3 is built from 14 residues. The V gene lost 0 bases and the J gene lost 4 bases, with 10 bases spanning the gap. The CDR3 is CASSLGPSSETQYF. The CDR3, as DNA: TGTGCCAGCAGCTTGGGTCCGAGTTCAGAGACCCAGTACTTC.

This clone has just one count. The same CDR3 arises from other DNA sequences in this sample as well. The chain links TRBV18 to TRBJ2-5; possibly TRBD1 for D (6 bases). Germline-derived CDR1 and CDR2 are KGHSH and LQKENI. The CDR3 totals 15 residues. Trimming shortened V by 0 bases and J by 0 bases, and 8 bases separated the two germline ends. This CDR3 is CASSPPGTYQETQYF. The CDR3, as DNA: TGTGCCAGCTCACCACCGGGGACATACCAAGAGACCCAGTACTTC.

The rearrangement uses TRBV10-1 and TRBJ1-1; D uncertain. From germline, CDR1 is WNHNN and CDR2 SYGVQD (reference sequence). V dropped 3 bases and J dropped 5 bases, with 10 bases sitting between them. The CDR3 loop spans 13 amino acids. DNA for the CDR3: TGCGCCAGCAGTGAATCCGGGAGGACTGAAGCTTTCTTT. Protein: CASSESGRTEAFF.

The chain employs TRBV27 and TRBJ2-7, with TRBD2 matching over 9 bases. Unmatched junction bases numbered 2, after V lost 4 bases and J lost 1 base. Germline V lookup: CDR1 MNHEY, CDR2 SMNVEV (reference sequence). The CDR3 extends over 14 amino acids. The CDR3: CASSYLAGSYEQYF. CDR3 DNA: TGTGCCAGCAGTTACCTAGCGGGATCCTACGAGCAGTACTTC.

The CDR3 bases are TGTGCCACCAGCAGAGACACGCTAGCGGGAGCCGCCGAGCAGTACTTC. This sequence encodes CATSRDTLAGAAEQYF. This chain joins TRBV15 and TRBJ2-7; TRBD2 matches at 10 bases. Losses at the gene ends were 0 bases for V and 6 bases for J; bases not matched to a gene: 8. The CDR3 has 16 residues. Germline-derived CDR1 and CDR2 are LNHNV and YYDKDF (reference sequence). The full variable domain, rest sourced from reference TRBV15 and TRBJ2-7, is DAMVIQNPRYQVTQFGKPVTLSCSQTLNHNVMYWYQQKSSQAPKLLFHYYDKDFNNEADTPDNFQSRRPNTSFCFLDIRSPGLGDTAMYLCATSRDTLAGAAEQYFGPGTRLTVT.

J is TRBJ1-3 and V is TRBV5-1; 7 nucleotides align to TRBD1. Germline CDR1 is SGHRS and CDR2 is YFSETQ. J was trimmed by 2 bases and V by 2 bases; bases with no gene match: 4. This CDR3 is 15 amino acids long. The CDR3, as DNA: TGCGCCAGCAGCTTACAGGGGACAACTGGAAACACCATATATTTT. Its protein product is CASSLQGTTGNTIYF.

The chain links TRBV24-1 to TRBJ2-5; no firm D call. V lost 0 bases, J lost 5 bases, and 12 bases lay in between. CDR1 is KGHDR and CDR2 is SFDVKD in the germline V gene. The CDR3 is 15 residues long. CDR3 residues: CATSDLAPGGETQYF. CDR3 DNA: TGTGCCACCAGTGATTTGGCACCGGGTGGGGAGACCCAGTACTTC.

This clone was observed a single time. The chain recombines TRBV5-1 with TRBJ1-6; 10 bases match TRBD1. The CDR3 length is 17 residues. Trimming at V came to 4 bases and at J to 9 bases, leaving 13 bases not matched to a gene. Germline CDR1 and CDR2: SGHRS and YFSETQ. The CDR3 loop reads CASSAAPRDRGGSPLHF. The DNA of the CDR3 is TGCGCCAGCAGCGCCGCACCCCGGGACAGGGGAGGTTCACCCCTCCACTTT.

J is TRBJ1-5 and V is TRBV7-2; possibly TRBD1 for D (6 bases). V was cut by 5 bases and J by 5 bases, with 10 bases left in between. The V gene's germline CDR1 is SGHTA and CDR2 FQGNSA. The CDR3 consists of 13 residues. The chain's CDR3 is CASSMDSYQPQHF. The DNA for the CDR3 is TGTGCCAGCAGCATGGACAGTTATCAGCCCCAGCATTTT. The full variable domain, rest sourced from reference TRBV7-2 and TRBJ1-5, is GAGVSQSPSNKVTEKGKDVELRCDPISGHTALYWYRQSLGQGLEFLIYFQGNSAPDKSGLPSDRFSAERTGGSVSTLTIQRTQQEDSAVYLCASSMDSYQPQHFGDGTRLSIL.

The chain joins TRBV30 to TRBJ1-1; 7 positions agree with TRBD1. The germline V gene encodes CDR1 GTSNPN and CDR2 SVGIG (reference sequence). V dropped 1 base and J dropped 1; count of bases not matched to a gene: 6. The CDR3 is 15 amino acids. The DNA for the CDR3 is TGTGCCTGGAGTGGGCTGGGACAGCCGAACACTGAAGCTTTCTTT. It encodes CAWSGLGQPNTEAFF. Complete variable domain (other parts from reference TRBV30 and TRBJ1-1): SQTIHQWPATLVQPVGSPLSLECTVEGTSNPNLYWYRQAAGRGLQLLFYSVGIGQISSEVPQNLSASRPQDRQFILSSKKLLLSDSGFYLCAWSGLGQPNTEAFFGQGTRLTVV.

The chain uses TRBV27 and TRBJ2-2; TRBD1 agrees at 9 bases. Losses at the gene ends were 6 bases for V and 3 bases for J; bases not matched to a gene: 5. Per the germline V gene, CDR1 is MNHEY and CDR2 is SMNVEV (reference sequence). The CDR3 sequence is 15 residues long. CDR3 region: CASSRGDRDTGELFF. Here the CDR3 DNA reads TGTGCCAGCAGCCGAGGGGACAGGGACACCGGGGAGCTGTTTTTT.

J is TRBJ2-7 and V is TRBV9; D might be TRBD2 (6 bases). The CDR3 consists of 16 residues. Per germline, CDR1 SGDLS and CDR2 YYNGEE. Trimming shortened V by 0 bases and J by 2 bases, and 15 bases separated the two germline ends. CDR3 sequence reads: CASSVVGGGEAYEQYF. The CDR3 DNA sequence: TGTGCCAGCAGCGTAGTCGGTGGAGGGGAGGCCTACGAGCAGTACTTC.

The rearrangement links TRBV6-5 to TRBJ1-6; 7 nucleotides line up with TRBD1. The germline gives CDR1 MNHEY, CDR2 SVGAGI. With 6 bases clipped from V and 8 bases from J, the junction kept 7 bases outside the gene matches. This CDR3 is 14 amino acids long. The CDR3 bases are TGTGCCAGCAGCGTCGACAGGGCATATTCACCCCTCCACTTT. Its protein is CASSVDRAYSPLHF.

The DNA for the CDR3 is TGTGCCAGCAGCCCGCCGACAGCAAATAATGAAAAACTGTTTTTT. Translation: CASSPPTANNEKLFF. J is TRBJ1-4 and V is TRBV7-8; possibly TRBD1 for D (5 bases). The CDR3 length is 15 residues. From germline, CDR1 is SGHVS and CDR2 FQNEAQ. V was pared by 5 bases and J by 4 bases, with 14 bases between.

The rearrangement joins TRBV6-2 or TRBV6-3 to TRBJ2-2; TRBD2 aligns across 13 bases. Trimming removed 6 bases from V and 5 bases from J; junction bases left unmatched: 6. The CDR3 contains 16 residues. Germline V CDR1 and CDR2: MNHEY, SVGEGT. The CDR3 DNA follows: TGTGCCAGCAGCCCAGGACTAGCGGGAGTAACCGGGGAGCTGTTTTTT. Its translation is CASSPGLAGVTGELFF.

The genes are TRBV14 and TRBJ2-7, with 8 bases lining up with TRBD1. The CDR3 totals 12 residues. Trimming cost V 4 bases and J 4 bases; bases outside gene matches: 0. Germline CDR1 is SGHDN and CDR2 is FVKESK. CDR3 region: CASSRQGYEQYF. CDR3 in DNA: TGTGCCAGCAGCCGACAGGGGTACGAGCAGTACTTC.

The chain is built from TRBV4-3 and TRBJ2-7, with TRBD2 matching over 7 bases. The CDR3 covers 15 residues. Germline loops: CDR1 LGHNA, CDR2 YSLEER. V dropped 1 base and J dropped 2; count of bases not matched to a gene: 5. The CDR3 nucleotides are TGCGCCAGCAGCCAAGGGGGGGGACCAACCTACGAGCAGTACTTC. Encoded protein: CASSQGGGPTYEQYF.

V is TRBV18 and J is TRBJ2-3, with 8 nucleotides matching TRBD2. V lost 3 bases, J lost 3 bases, and 14 bases stayed unmatched. Germline CDR1 and CDR2: KGHSH and LQKENI. This CDR3 region has 18 residues. CDR3 region: CASSPVTPGGPGTDTQYF. The CDR3 DNA is TGTGCCAGCTCACCCGTTACCCCGGGAGGGCCAGGGACAGATACGCAGTATTTT.

This chain connects TRBV19 to TRBJ2-1; D gene unclear. There are 16 residues in the CDR3. Germline CDR1 and CDR2: LNHDA and SQIVND (reference sequence). The V gene lost 5 bases and the J gene lost 0 bases, with 14 bases spanning the gap. The CDR3 bases are TGTGCCAGTAGTCCACCCACGTGGAGCTCCTACAATGAGCAGTTCTTC. Translation: CASSPPTWSSYNEQFF.